Below, 32 T cell receptor beta chains from the same sample are listed, as sequenced in a study of T-cell memory formation after mild COVID-19. One entry per CDR3 protein results from TCRdb running MiXCR on the 5' RACE reads. The profile shows just under 550,000 distinct CDR3 sequences, about 20% of them singletons. Material: PBMCs or a T cell subset sorted from them (not recorded which). Receptors originate from an adult woman who had mild COVID-19 (a few samples of this study predate the infection). Cell type and time point are not known.

The chain links TRBV7-9 to TRBJ2-1; D is perhaps TRBD2 (5 bases). V lost 2 bases and J 8 bases, leaving 13 bases between the germline ends. Germline V CDR1 and CDR2: SEHNR, FQNEAQ (reference sequence). The CDR3 is 14 residues long. CDR3 loop: CASSLITRVDEQFF. CDR3 DNA: TGTGCCAGCAGCTTAATCACTAGGGTCGATGAGCAGTTCTTC.

The J gene is TRBJ2-7, the V gene TRBV29-1, with D possibly called TRBD1 or TRBD2 (5 bases each). CDR1 is SQVTM and CDR2 is ANQGSEA in the germline V gene. The CDR3 runs to 13 residues. The V and J ends lost 4 bases and 0 bases respectively, with 10 bases between them. For the CDR3, the DNA is TGCAGCGTTGTAGGGGACCACTCCTACGAGCAGTACTTC. The encoded protein is CSVVGDHSYEQYF.

This clonotype occurred a few times. In DNA form, the CDR3 reads TGTGCCAGCAGTCTAACGGCCGGGGTAGAGTACGAGCAGTACTTC. This translates into CASSLTAGVEYEQYF. The J gene is TRBJ2-7, the V gene TRBV27, with D maybe TRBD2 (5 bases). Germline V CDR1 and CDR2: MNHEY, SMNVEV (reference sequence). Trimming removed 5 bases at V and 4 bases at J, with 18 bases between. CDR3 length equals 15 residues.

This clonotype was counted a single time. The chain recombines TRBV4-2 with TRBJ2-1; unclear D gene. The CDR3 spans 15 residues. V lost 1 base, J lost 5 bases, and 12 bases lay in between. The germline V gene encodes CDR1 LGHNA and CDR2 YNFKEQ. CDR3 in amino acids: CASSQVTALNNEQFF. CDR3 bases: TGTGCCAGCAGCCAAGTCACAGCGCTAAACAATGAGCAGTTCTTC.

This clonotype was picked up one time. The chain joins TRBV6-1 to TRBJ1-1, with 7 bases matching TRBD1. Per germline, CDR1 MNHNS and CDR2 SASEGT. This CDR3 is 13 amino acids long. V lost 8 bases to trimming and J lost 7 bases; unmatched junction nucleotides: 10. CDR3: CASERQGSIEAFF. The CDR3 nucleotides are TGTGCCAGCGAGAGACAGGGATCGATTGAAGCTTTCTTT.

This clonotype was detected a few times. This rearrangement joins TRBV5-1 to TRBJ2-7; D might be TRBD1 or TRBD2, each matching 6 bases. This CDR3 spans 15 amino acids. V shed 9 bases and J shed 0 bases, with 19 bases lying between them. Looked up from germline, CDR1 is SGHRS and CDR2 is YFSETQ. In DNA, the CDR3 is TGCGCCACTTCGGAGGGACAACCTAGCTCCTACGAGCAGTACTTC. Protein: CATSEGQPSSYEQYF.

In this sample, this clonotype turned up many times. The chain uses TRBV12-3 or TRBV12-4 and TRBJ2-7; 12 positions match TRBD2. With 6 bases clipped from V and 5 bases from J, the junction kept 8 bases outside the gene matches. The CDR3 has 15 residues. CDR3 bases: TGTGCCAGCAGCCCTCGACTAGCGGGAGAGAACGAGCAGTACTTC. As protein: CASSPRLAGENEQYF.

This rearrangement joins TRBV4-1 to TRBJ1-5; D gene uncertain. This CDR3 is built from 14 residues. The V end lost 4 bases, the J end lost 5 bases, and 12 bases lay between the germline ends. Looked up from germline, CDR1 is MGHRA and CDR2 is YSYEKL. The CDR3 region has the DNA TGCGCCAGCAGCCCTGGGTTTTTCGATCAGCCCCAGCATTTT. Protein sequence: CASSPGFFDQPQHF.

The chain is built from TRBV29-1 and TRBJ1-2; a weak D match, TRBD1 (6 bases). V was pared by 6 bases and J by 2 bases, with 13 bases between. The CDR3 length is 13 residues. Germline V gives CDR1 SQVTM, CDR2 ANQGSEA. This CDR3 is CSVGYRENYGYTF. DNA of the CDR3: TGCAGCGTCGGCTACAGGGAGAACTATGGCTACACCTTC. The full variable domain, with the rest looked up from reference TRBV29-1 and TRBJ1-2, is SAVISQKPSRDICQRGTSLTIQCQVDSQVTMMFWYRQQPGQSLTLIATANQGSEATYESGFVIDKFPISRPNLTFSTLTVSNMSPEDSSIYLCSVGYRENYGYTFGSGTRLTVV.

This clonotype occurred a few times. The chain couples TRBV5-1 to TRBJ1-1; D unresolved. The CDR3 runs to 12 residues. The germline gives CDR1 SGHRS, CDR2 YFSETQ. V gave up 1 base and J gave up 5 bases, with 6 bases separating them. The chain's CDR3 is CASSLSRTEAFF. In DNA, the CDR3 is TGCGCCAGCAGCTTGTCGAGAACTGAAGCTTTCTTT.

This clonotype has only a few counts. This chain's CDR3 is CASSERLGTHTEAFF. The CDR3 nucleotides are TGTGCCAGCAGTGAAAGGCTGGGGACCCACACTGAAGCTTTCTTT. The rearrangement uses TRBV6-1 and TRBJ1-1; TRBD1 might be the D (5 bases). V dropped 2 bases and J dropped 3 bases, with 13 bases sitting between them. The CDR3 consists of 15 residues. The germline CDR1 and CDR2 sequences are MNHNS and SASEGT.

The chain links TRBV3-1 to TRBJ2-2, with D possibly being TRBD1 (5 bases). This CDR3 has 15 amino acids. V shed 4 bases and J shed 0 bases, with 9 bases lying between them. Looked up from germline, CDR1 is LGHDT and CDR2 is YNNKEL (reference sequence). CDR3 DNA sequence: TGTGCCAGCAGCCGGGGCCCCGCGAACACCGGGGAGCTGTTTTTT. Translation: CASSRGPANTGELFF.

This rearrangement joins TRBV24-1 to TRBJ1-4; TRBD1 is a possible D gene (5 bases). V lost 9 bases, J lost 5 bases, and 18 bases lay in between. The CDR3 is made up of 15 amino acids. Germline loops: CDR1 KGHDR, CDR2 SFDVKD. CDR3 sequence: CATQSRDGTNEKLFF. The DNA for the CDR3 is TGTGCCACCCAATCCCGGGACGGAACAAATGAAAAACTGTTTTTT.

The gene calls are TRBV6-1 and TRBJ2-5; a weak D match, TRBD1 (5 bases). The CDR3 covers 12 residues. With 7 bases removed from V and 5 bases from J, the gap between germline ends came to 11 bases. Germline V CDR1 and CDR2: MNHNS, SASEGT. The CDR3 sequence is CASTRVGETQYF. The CDR3 region has the DNA TGTGCCAGCACCAGGGTGGGGGAGACCCAGTACTTC.

This sequence joins TRBV7-3 and TRBJ2-3; either TRBD1 or TRBD2 may fit D (5 bases each). The germline gives CDR1 SGHTA, CDR2 FQGTGA. The CDR3 extends over 14 amino acids. The ends were cut back, 8 bases at V and 0 bases at J, with 12 bases in the middle. CDR3 loop: CASQVGPSTDTQYF. The CDR3 bases are TGTGCCAGCCAAGTGGGACCTAGCACAGATACGCAGTATTTT.

This clonotype turned up a few times. J is TRBJ2-3 and V is TRBV12-3 or TRBV12-4, with TRBD2 matching over 16 bases. This CDR3 is 18 amino acids long. V shed 7 bases, J shed 5 bases, and the junction held 12 bases outside the gene matches. The CDR3 reads CASNSPGTSGRAGDTQYF. In DNA, the CDR3 is TGTGCCAGCAACAGCCCCGGGACTAGCGGGAGGGCCGGAGATACGCAGTATTTT.

The chain employs TRBV24-1 and TRBJ2-5; weak D call: TRBD2 (6 bases). V was shortened by 4 bases and J by 5 bases, with 13 bases between the two germline ends. The CDR3 extends over 14 amino acids. Germline V gene lookup returns CDR1 KGHDR and CDR2 SFDVKD. The CDR3 sequence: CATSEGQAGETQYF. The CDR3 nucleotides read TGTGCCACCAGTGAAGGCCAGGCGGGGGAGACCCAGTACTTC.

The rearrangement links TRBV11-1 to TRBJ2-1, with D perhaps matching TRBD1 (5 bases). The CDR3 is 13 residues long. V was pared by 5 bases and J by 4 bases, with 9 bases between. Germline CDR1 reads SGHAT; CDR2 reads FQDESV (reference sequence). This CDR3 reads CASSRQKYNEQFF. Written as DNA, the CDR3 is TGTGCCAGCAGCCGACAGAAATACAATGAGCAGTTCTTC.

The V call is TRBV7-9, the J call TRBJ2-7; D remains unclear. The germline V and J ends were trimmed by 5 bases and 2 bases, with 10 bases remaining between them. The length of the CDR3 is 13 residues. Germline V gives CDR1 SEHNR, CDR2 FQNEAQ (reference sequence). The CDR3 loop is CASSPPATYEQYF. The CDR3 nucleotides are TGTGCCAGCAGCCCCCCCGCAACCTACGAGCAGTACTTC.

This clonotype turned up a few times. The rearrangement links TRBV29-1 to TRBJ2-7; TRBD2 agrees at 7 bases. The ends lost 4 bases at V and 4 bases at J; junction bases unmatched: 10. Germline CDR1 SQVTM, CDR2 ANQGSEA. The CDR3 sequence is 14 residues long. CDR3 coding DNA: TGCAGCGTTGTTGGAGGGAGGGCCGGTTACGAGCAGTACTTC. It is translated as CSVVGGRAGYEQYF.

This clonotype was found a few times. The gene calls are TRBV7-2 and TRBJ2-2, with 11 bases fitting TRBD2. The CDR3 loop spans 17 amino acids. V gave up 0 bases and J gave up 3 bases; unmatched junction bases: 3. In germline, CDR1 is SGHTA, CDR2 FQGNSA. Here the CDR3 reads CASSLAGLAAYTGELFF. Here the CDR3 DNA reads TGTGCCAGCAGCTTAGCGGGACTAGCGGCCTACACCGGGGAGCTGTTTTTT.

This clonotype was counted only a few times. V usage is TRBV12-5 and J usage is TRBJ2-1; D gene unclear. CDR1 is LGHNT, CDR2 FRNRAP, per germline. CDR3 length: 15 residues. The V gene lost 2 bases and the J gene lost 10 bases, with 18 bases spanning the gap. The CDR3 bases are TGTGCTAGTGGTTTGCAATTGCAAGCCCCGGGCGAGCAGTTCTTC. Amino acids: CASGLQLQAPGEQFF.

The chain links TRBV7-8 to TRBJ2-7, with TRBD2 as a possible D gene (6 bases). Germline V gene lookup returns CDR1 SGHVS and CDR2 FQNEAQ. The CDR3 covers 17 residues. V was pared by 3 bases and J by 3 bases, with 21 bases between. The CDR3 DNA follows: TGTGCCAGCAGCTTTGGGACTTCGAAGTTGTTCGGCTACGAGCAGTACTTC. The encoded protein is CASSFGTSKLFGYEQYF.

This clonotype was counted between two and nine times. V is TRBV12-3 or TRBV12-4 and J is TRBJ2-3, with TRBD2 matching 7 bases. The CDR3 length is 16 residues. V was pared by 4 bases and J by 1 base, with 8 bases of the junction left unmatched. CDR3 DNA: TGTGCCAGCAGTTCCTCCCGCGGGGGACGCACAGATACGCAGTATTTT. Protein: CASSSSRGGRTDTQYF.

This rearrangement joins TRBV9 to TRBJ2-1; TRBD2 is a possible D gene (6 bases). This CDR3 has 13 amino acids. Looked up from germline, CDR1 is SGDLS and CDR2 is YYNGEE. The germline V and J ends were trimmed by 1 base and 16 bases, with 18 bases remaining between them. The CDR3 sequence is CASSVLRRDGLFF. The CDR3 DNA reads TGTGCCAGCAGCGTACTACGGCGGGACGGTTTATTCTTC.

V is TRBV4-1 and J is TRBJ2-7; tentatively, D is TRBD1 (5 bases). Germline assignment: CDR1 MGHRA and CDR2 YSYEKL. The CDR3 sequence is 16 residues long. V lost 4 bases, J lost 4 bases, and 20 bases lay in between. CDR3 in DNA: TGCGCCAGCAGCCCCTGGACAAAACCAAAGGGGTACGAGCAGTACTTC. Its translation: CASSPWTKPKGYEQYF.

CDR3 DNA: TGTGCCAGCAGCTTAGGCTGGATAAAAAACAATGAGCAGTTCTTC. This encodes CASSLGWIKNNEQFF. The V call is TRBV7-2, the J call TRBJ2-1; D unresolved. Germline lookup yields CDR1 SGHTA and CDR2 FQGNSA. V lost 1 base to trimming and J lost 5 bases, with 12 bases between them. The CDR3 sequence is 15 residues long.

This clonotype has just a few counts. The rearrangement joins TRBV16 to TRBJ2-4, with 9 positions matching TRBD2. The CDR3 is 11 residues long. J lost 13 bases, V lost 4 bases, and 2 bases had no gene match. CDR1 KGHSY and CDR2 FQNENV come from the germline V gene. CDR3 nucleotide sequence: TGTGCCAGCAGCCCGGGACTAGCCCAGTACTTC. Protein sequence: CASSPGLAQYF. Variable domain in full (rest from reference TRBV16 and TRBJ2-4): GEEVAQTPKHLVRGEGQKAKLYCAPIKGHSYVFWYQQVLKNEFKFLISFQNENVFDETGMPKERFSAKCLPNSPCSLEIQATKLEDSAVYFCASSPGLAQYFGAGTRLSVL.

CDR3 region: CASSATGAPGYNEQFF. Here the CDR3 DNA reads TGTGCCAGCAGCGCGACGGGAGCGCCCGGATACAATGAGCAGTTCTTC. The chain combines TRBV9 with TRBJ2-1, with D perhaps matching TRBD2 (6 bases). The V and J ends lost 3 bases and 4 bases respectively, with 17 bases between them. CDR3 size: 16 residues. Per the germline V gene, CDR1 is SGDLS and CDR2 is YYNGEE. Supplemented by reference TRBV9 and TRBJ2-1, the full variable domain reads DSGVTQTPKHLITATGQRVTLRCSPRSGDLSVYWYQQSLDQGLQFLIQYYNGEERAKGNILERFSAQQFPDLHSELNLSSLELGDSALYFCASSATGAPGYNEQFFGPGTRLTVL.

This clonotype appeared a few times. This chain links TRBV30 with TRBJ2-1; 13 nucleotides align to TRBD2. The germline V gene encodes CDR1 GTSNPN and CDR2 SVGIG (reference sequence). With V trimmed by 3 bases and J by 9 bases, 5 bases remained unmatched. There are 14 residues in the CDR3. CDR3 residues: CAWSDGTSGTEQFF. The CDR3 DNA reads TGTGCCTGGAGCGACGGGACTAGCGGGACTGAGCAGTTCTTC.

This clonotype was counted only a few times. The chain recombines TRBV11-2 with TRBJ1-1; D may be TRBD1 (5 bases). Germline assignment: CDR1 SGHAT and CDR2 FQNNGV. Trimming took off 5 bases at V and 3 bases at J, with 19 bases between the two ends. This CDR3 comprises 16 residues. CDR3 nucleotides: TGTGCCAGCAGCCCTAGCGGTCCAGGGAGAGACACTGAAGCTTTCTTT. Its translation: CASSPSGPGRDTEAFF. Full variable domain (rest looked up from reference TRBV11-2 and TRBJ1-1): EAGVAQSPRYKIIEKRQSVAFWCNPISGHATLYWYQQILGQGPKLLIQFQNNGVVDDSQLPKDRFSAERLKGVDSTLKIQPAKLEDSAVYLCASSPSGPGRDTEAFFGQGTRLTVV.

Notes on this clonotype: Since a much larger clone is just one base distant, this may be a read error. The CDR3 here is CASRFWGADTEAFF. The CDR3, as DNA: TGTGCCAGCAGATTCTGGGGGGCGGACACTGAAGCTTTCTTT. The chain employs TRBV6-5 and TRBJ1-1; perhaps TRBD1 as D (6 bases). Germline V gives CDR1 MNHEY, CDR2 SVGAGI. The CDR3 contains 14 residues. The V gene lost 6 bases and the J gene lost 3 bases, with 14 bases spanning the gap.